This T cell receptor beta chain was obtained from a study of blood T cell repertoires in COVID-19. Study details: The study drew acute and convalescent COVID-19 samples from the United States, Italy and Spain. Sources were T cells, B-cell-depleted T cells, or PBMCs; the material itself was cDNA or gDNA.

In the original analysis: Reference gene primer amplification gave nucleated cell count estimates. The table came from immunoSEQ multiplex PCR; TCRdb's copy has only in-frame clones and leaves some out. D and trimming come from the DNA, and the V and J calls and clone size come from that table. The sample has tens of thousands of clones; approximately 71% are singletons. With 4 bases removed from V and 1 base from J, the gap between germline ends came to 14 bases. The CDR3 consists of 15 residues. The germline V gene has CDR1 SGHRS and CDR2 YFSETQ. The sample taken for sequencing was peripheral blood. The sequence was obtained from a woman in her forties or fifties with acute or convalescent COVID-19. The chain recombines TRBV5-1 with TRBJ2-5, with D perhaps TRBD1 (5 bases). DNA of the CDR3: TGCGCCAGCAGCCCGAGGATAGGGGCCCAAGAGACCCAGTACTTC. Protein sequence: CASSPRIGAQETQYF.